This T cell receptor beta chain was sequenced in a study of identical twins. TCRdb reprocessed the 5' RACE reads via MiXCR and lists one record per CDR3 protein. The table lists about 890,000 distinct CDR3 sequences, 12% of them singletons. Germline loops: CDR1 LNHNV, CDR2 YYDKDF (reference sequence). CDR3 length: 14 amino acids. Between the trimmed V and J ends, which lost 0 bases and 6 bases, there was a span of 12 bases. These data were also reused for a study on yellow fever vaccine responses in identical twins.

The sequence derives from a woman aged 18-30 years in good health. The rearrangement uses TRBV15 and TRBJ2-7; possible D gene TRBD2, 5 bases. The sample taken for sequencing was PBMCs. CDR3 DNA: TGTGCCACCAGCAGAGACGAGGTACTAGGCGAGCAGTACTTC. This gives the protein CATSRDEVLGEQYF.